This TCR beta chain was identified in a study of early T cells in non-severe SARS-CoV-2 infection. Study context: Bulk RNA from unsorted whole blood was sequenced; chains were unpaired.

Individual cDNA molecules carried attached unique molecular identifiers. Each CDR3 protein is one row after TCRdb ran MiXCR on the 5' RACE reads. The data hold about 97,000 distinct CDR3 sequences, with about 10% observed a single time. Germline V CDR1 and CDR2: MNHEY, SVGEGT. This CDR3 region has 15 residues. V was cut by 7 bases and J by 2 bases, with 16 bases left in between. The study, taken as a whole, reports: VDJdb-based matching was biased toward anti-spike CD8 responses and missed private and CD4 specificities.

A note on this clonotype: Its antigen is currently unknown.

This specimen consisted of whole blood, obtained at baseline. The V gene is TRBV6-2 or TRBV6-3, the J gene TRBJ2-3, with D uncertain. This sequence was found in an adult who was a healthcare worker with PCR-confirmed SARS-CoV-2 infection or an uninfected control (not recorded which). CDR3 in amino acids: CASTPVRSNTDTQYF. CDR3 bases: TGTGCCAGCACTCCCGTACGATCAAACACAGATACGCAGTATTTT.